This section outlines one T cell receptor (beta chain) sequence together with its context. What it binds is unknown. Assay used: immunoSEQ multiplex PCR; TCRdb lists only in-frame clones, some missing. The sample records about 68,000 clones, approximately 91% being singletons. This entry is derived from a study of OX40 agonist ivuxolimab in advanced cancers. Across the study: Every 2 weeks, patients got intravenous ivuxolimab at one of six dose levels (0.01-10 mg/kg). Dose-escalation patients suffered from hepatocellular carcinoma, melanoma, renal cell or head and neck cancer.

Study results and caveats: CD8+ T cells (on average) carried more expanded clones than CD4+ T cells.

This sequence originates from an adult with an advanced solid tumor such as melanoma, head and neck, liver or kidney cancer. This material consisted of CD4+ or CD8+ T cells sorted from blood, taken in a trial of the OX40 agonist ivuxolimab.

Here the CDR3 DNA reads TGTGCCAGCAGACACGGCTGGACTAGGAATGAGCAGTTCTTC. As protein: CASRHGWTRNEQFF. The genes are TRBV9 and TRBJ2-1; TRBD2 agrees at 7 bases. Unmatched junction bases numbered 9, after V lost 5 bases and J lost 7 bases. CDR3 length equals 14 residues. From germline, CDR1 is SGDLS and CDR2 YYNGEE. Full variable domain (outside the CDR3, taken from reference TRBV9 and TRBJ2-1): DSGVTQTPKHLITATGQRVTLRCSPRSGDLSVYWYQQSLDQGLQFLIQYYNGEERAKGNILERFSAQQFPDLHSELNLSSLELGDSALYFCASRHGWTRNEQFFGPGTRLTVL.